This T cell receptor beta chain is from a study of blood T cell repertoires in COVID-19. Across the study: From the United States, Italy and Spain came samples of acute and convalescent COVID-19. From T cells, B-cell-depleted T cells, or PBMCs came the material, which was cDNA or gDNA.

Original methodology: Reference gene primers were amplified, and this amplification served to estimate nucleated cell counts. TCRdb keeps only in-frame clones here, not all; method: immunoSEQ multiplex PCR. The D gene and trimming were derived from the DNA, and the V and J assignments and clone size from that table. The profile shows about 230,000 clones, more than 65% of them singletons. This clone has just one count. The V segment lost 9 bases and the J segment 3 bases; nucleotides outside the gene matches: 18. This CDR3 comprises 18 residues. The germline V gene encodes CDR1 MNHEY and CDR2 SMNVEV (reference sequence).

The chain joins TRBV27 to TRBJ2-2; TRBD2 matches 8 bases. This receptor was obtained from a woman aged 80 or over with acute or convalescent COVID-19. The source material was peripheral blood. CDR3 sequence: CASNRKGLAGLDTGELFF. The CDR3, as DNA: TGTGCCAGTAATCGAAAGGGGCTAGCGGGCTTGGACACCGGGGAGCTGTTTTTT.